Presented here are 22 T cell receptor beta chains from one specimen sequenced in a study of CD8 T cells in ankylosing spondylitis. TCRdb reprocessed the 5' RACE reads via MiXCR and lists one record per CDR3 protein. Of some 840,000 distinct CDR3 sequences listed, 10% to 15% are singletons. The antigens these receptors bind are not known. Notes on the study in general: Among TCR beta sequences, a motif of several highly homologous variants appeared characteristic of ankylosing spondylitis blood.

Source material: blood, either unsorted or a sorted T cell fraction (not recorded which). These receptors came from a male donor with ankylosing spondylitis.

V usage is TRBV20-1 and J usage is TRBJ2-7; 9 bases are shared with TRBD2. Germline loops: CDR1 DFQATT, CDR2 SNEGSKA (reference sequence). The CDR3 totals 15 residues. V dropped 3 bases and J dropped 0; count of bases not matched to a gene: 6. CDR3 in amino acids: CSASRLAAISYEQYF. The DNA of the CDR3 is TGCAGTGCTAGTAGACTAGCGGCAATCTCCTACGAGCAGTACTTC.

The V gene is TRBV7-2, the J gene TRBJ2-7; TRBD1 agrees at 7 bases. Unmatched junction bases numbered 9, after V lost 4 bases and J lost 3 bases. The CDR3 spans 15 residues. Germline V gene data show CDR1 as SGHTA and CDR2 as FQGNSA. The CDR3 region is CASSSFPGTVYEQYF. DNA of the CDR3: TGTGCCAGCAGCTCCTTCCCCGGGACAGTCTACGAGCAGTACTTC.

This clonotype was recorded at least ten times. The chain links TRBV9 to TRBJ1-2; perhaps TRBD1 as D (6 bases). Trimming left V 3 bases short and J 7 bases short, with 13 bases between. Germline CDR1 SGDLS, CDR2 YYNGEE. CDR3 length equals 13 residues. The CDR3 protein is CASSARGKVGYTF. The DNA of the CDR3 is TGTGCCAGCAGCGCTAGGGGGAAGGTTGGCTACACCTTC. The full variable domain, rest sourced from reference TRBV9 and TRBJ1-2, is DSGVTQTPKHLITATGQRVTLRCSPRSGDLSVYWYQQSLDQGLQFLIQYYNGEERAKGNILERFSAQQFPDLHSELNLSSLELGDSALYFCASSARGKVGYTFGSGTRLTVV.

The V and J genes are TRBV18 and TRBJ1-5; no reliable D call. CDR1 KGHSH and CDR2 LQKENI come from the germline V gene. V dropped 2 bases and J dropped 2 bases, with 7 bases sitting between them. The CDR3 sequence is 14 residues long. In nucleotides, the CDR3 is TGTGCCAGCTCACCATATGGAGGCAATCAGCCCCAGCATTTT. It specifies CASSPYGGNQPQHF.

This rearrangement joins TRBV28 to TRBJ2-1; TRBD1 aligns across 8 bases. Trimming at V came to 2 bases and at J to 7 bases, leaving 7 bases not matched to a gene. The length of the CDR3 is 15 residues. Per germline, CDR1 MDHEN and CDR2 SYDVKM. The CDR3 DNA reads TGTGCCAGCAGTTTAGAACAGGGGGGCATAAATGAGCAGTTCTTC. Translating it yields CASSLEQGGINEQFF.

This clonotype was counted many times. J is TRBJ1-3 and V is TRBV20-1; tentative D call: TRBD1 (5 bases). Trimming pared 6 bases from V and 4 bases from J, leaving 13 bases between. Germline V gives CDR1 DFQATT, CDR2 SNEGSKA (reference sequence). The CDR3 totals 13 residues. CDR3 nucleotides: TGCAGTGCCCACTCAGGGCTCGGAAACACCATATATTTT. This encodes CSAHSGLGNTIYF.

Written as DNA, the CDR3 is TGTGCCAGCAGCTTAGGAGCCATCGCAAAGACCCAGTACTTC. This encodes CASSLGAIAKTQYF. V usage is TRBV7-3 and J usage is TRBJ2-5; D is ambiguous. CDR1 is SGHTA and CDR2 is FQGTGA in the germline V gene. CDR3 length equals 14 residues. Trimming took off 2 bases at V and 6 bases at J, with 13 bases between the two ends.

The chain recombines TRBV20-1 with TRBJ2-7; D tentatively reads TRBD1 or TRBD2 (5 bases each). CDR1 is DFQATT and CDR2 is SNEGSKA in the germline V gene (reference sequence). This CDR3 has 14 amino acids. Deletions cut 6 bases from V and 0 bases from J, with 15 bases between. The CDR3 DNA sequence: TGCAGTGCACCCCGGGACGCAATCTCCTACGAGCAGTACTTC. It translates to CSAPRDAISYEQYF.

This chain connects TRBV27 to TRBJ2-1; D is uncertain. The CDR3 runs 16 residues. The ends were cut back, 3 bases at V and 2 bases at J, with 14 bases in the middle. Germline CDR1 and CDR2: MNHEY and SMNVEV (reference sequence). CDR3 residues: CASSLVRLSPYNEQFF. CDR3 nucleotide sequence: TGTGCCAGCAGTTTGGTCAGGTTGAGCCCCTACAATGAGCAGTTCTTC.

This clonotype was seen many times. The genes are TRBV29-1 and TRBJ2-5; a possible D gene is TRBD1 (8 bases). Deletions cut 2 bases from V and 5 bases from J, with 15 bases between. CDR3 length equals 14 residues. CDR1 and CDR2 from the germline V gene are SQVTM and ANQGSEA. CDR3: CSVEWTGRVETQYF. In nucleotides, the CDR3 is TGCAGCGTTGAATGGACAGGGAGGGTGGAGACCCAGTACTTC.

This clonotype came up many times. The J gene is TRBJ2-7, the V gene TRBV18; D call uncertain. Per the germline V gene, CDR1 is KGHSH and CDR2 is LQKENI. The CDR3 runs 12 residues. Trimming took off 3 bases at V and 7 bases at J, with 10 bases between the two ends. Here the CDR3 reads CASSPFGLEQYF. The CDR3 region has the DNA TGTGCCAGCTCACCTTTTGGTCTGGAGCAGTACTTC.

The sample holds many counts of this clonotype. The J gene is TRBJ1-1, the V gene TRBV6-5; TRBD1 might be the D (5 bases). Trimming stripped 3 bases from V and 5 bases from J, with 22 bases between. The CDR3 consists of 17 residues. The germline gives CDR1 MNHEY, CDR2 SVGAGI. The CDR3, as DNA: TGTGCCAGCAGTTATAGGATTACAGGAGTGGCTAGGACTGAAGCTTTCTTT. The encoded protein is CASSYRITGVARTEAFF.

This clonotype was seen more than once but under ten times. The chain is built from TRBV4-2 and TRBJ2-1, with D tentatively TRBD1 (5 bases). V dropped 7 bases and J dropped 2 bases, with 15 bases sitting between them. The CDR3 is made up of 15 amino acids. CDR1 is LGHNA and CDR2 is YNFKEQ in the germline V gene. The CDR3 is CASTMGRTAYNEQFF. The CDR3 coding sequence is TGTGCCAGCACCATGGGGCGGACCGCCTACAATGAGCAGTTCTTC.

This clonotype came up a few times. CDR3 in DNA: TGCAGTGCTAGACGGGACAGGGGGGAATATGGCTACACCTTC. It yields the protein CSARRDRGEYGYTF. The genes are TRBV20-1 and TRBJ1-2; 11 bases align to TRBD1. This CDR3 has 14 residues. Losses at the gene ends were 2 bases for V and 5 bases for J; bases not matched to a gene: 4. The germline V gene encodes CDR1 DFQATT and CDR2 SNEGSKA (reference sequence).

The chain couples TRBV12-3 or TRBV12-4 to TRBJ1-5; 10 positions match TRBD1. This CDR3 has 15 amino acids. With V trimmed by 6 bases and J by 5 bases, 7 bases remained unmatched. CDR3 nucleotide sequence: TGTGCCAGCAGCCTAAGGACAGGGGGACATCAGCCCCAGCATTTT. Translating it yields CASSLRTGGHQPQHF.

This clonotype came up many times. This rearrangement joins TRBV4-3 to TRBJ2-7; no clear D. This CDR3 contains 13 residues. V was clipped by 3 bases and J by 2 bases, with 8 bases between them. Germline loops: CDR1 LGHNA, CDR2 YSLEER. In DNA form, the CDR3 reads TGCGCCAGCAGCCAGCAGGCCACCTACGAGCAGTACTTC. It yields the protein CASSQQATYEQYF.

V and J are TRBV2 and TRBJ1-5, with D unresolved. CDR1 and CDR2 (germline): SNHLY, FYNNEI. The V end lost 8 bases, the J end lost 0 bases, and 14 bases lay between the germline ends. This CDR3 spans 15 amino acids. CDR3 in amino acids: CASGSRIDSNQPQHF. The CDR3 DNA sequence: TGTGCCAGCGGGTCCCGGATAGATAGCAATCAGCCCCAGCATTTT.

This clonotype came up a few times. The V gene is TRBV7-2, the J gene TRBJ2-7; 9 bases map to TRBD1. J gave up 4 bases and V 5 bases, and 6 bases lay outside the gene matches. The germline CDR1 and CDR2 sequences are SGHTA and FQGNSA. The CDR3 sequence is 14 residues long. Here the CDR3 DNA reads TGTGCCAGCAGCCCAGGACAGGGGCAGTACGAGCAGTACTTC. Amino acids: CASSPGQGQYEQYF.

V is TRBV6-2 or TRBV6-3 and J is TRBJ2-5; D gene ambiguous. In germline, CDR1 is MNHEY, CDR2 SVGEGT. Deletions cut 0 bases from V and 11 bases from J, with 10 bases between. The CDR3 has 12 residues. CDR3 sequence (DNA): TGTGCCAGCAGTTACTCGTCCAGACGGCAGTACTTC. Translated: CASSYSSRRQYF.

The chain couples TRBV4-1 to TRBJ2-7; D is ambiguous. Germline V lookup: CDR1 MGHRA, CDR2 YSYEKL. The CDR3 has 15 amino acids. V gave up 3 bases and J gave up 7 bases, with 19 bases separating them. The CDR3 DNA reads as TGCGCCAGCAGCCAGCCGACAAAAATCACGGGTGAGCAGTACTTC. Encoded protein: CASSQPTKITGEQYF.

This clonotype showed up many times. The DNA for the CDR3 is TGTGCCATCAGTGACTCTTCCTACAATGAGCAGTTCTTC. Protein product: CAISDSSYNEQFF. The V call is TRBV10-3, the J call TRBJ2-1, with unresolved D. Germline CDR1 is ENHRY and CDR2 is SYGVKD. The V end was cut by 3 bases, the J end by 1 base, with 4 bases between. The CDR3 has 13 amino acids.

The sample holds a few counts of this clonotype. This chain links TRBV7-8 with TRBJ1-6; 10 bases match TRBD1. This CDR3 has 16 amino acids. Germline-derived CDR1 and CDR2 are SGHVS and FQNEAQ. Here the CDR3 reads CGTRGGTGATNSPLHF. The CDR3 DNA reads TGTGGGACGCGAGGGGGGACAGGGGCAACCAATTCACCCCTCCACTTT.